These 3 T cell receptor beta chains were all obtained from the same sample, sequenced in a study of Ad26.COV2.S vaccination and SARS-CoV-2 variants. TCRdb's copy holds only in-frame clones and misses some; the assay was immunoSEQ multiplex PCR. The sample records roughly 700,000 clones, more than 70% being singletons. Treatment specified: around 19 received Ad26.COV2.S at low or high dose, single or two shots; about five received placebo; per-sample allocation not given. Each sample was drawn 63 days after the first injection (of vaccine or placebo). The specimen comprised peripheral blood, sampled in a trial of Ad26.COV2.S vaccine versus placebo. These receptor sequences come from a person between 18 and 60 years old who received the Ad26.COV2.S COVID-19 vaccine or a placebo.

V is TRBV3-1 (or the pseudogene TRBV3-2) and J is TRBJ2-3, with TRBD2 identical over 9 bases. CDR3 length: 16 residues. The V segment lost 4 bases and the J segment 3 bases; nucleotides outside the gene matches: 8. The V gene's germline CDR1 is LGHDT and CDR2 YNNKEL (reference sequence). The CDR3 here is CASSLLSGSSTDTQYF. DNA of the CDR3: TGTGCCAGCAGCCTCCTTAGCGGGAGTTCGACAGATACGCAGTATTTT.

This chain links TRBV5-4 with TRBJ2-7; 14 bases are a match to TRBD2. The junction had 4 bases not matched to a gene; V was cut back by 3 bases and J by 5 bases. CDR1 is SGHNT and CDR2 is YYREEE in the germline V gene (reference sequence). The CDR3 sequence is 15 residues long. The CDR3 spells CASSSPTSGGDEQYF. CDR3 DNA sequence: TGTGCCAGCAGCTCCCCGACTAGCGGGGGGGACGAGCAGTACTTC.

V usage is TRBV14 and J usage is TRBJ2-1; TRBD2 agrees at 7 bases. The germline gives CDR1 SGHDN, CDR2 FVKESK. The CDR3 is 13 residues long. Germline trimming cut 1 base from V and 9 bases from J; bases unmatched to any gene: 3. The CDR3 DNA sequence: TGTGCCAGCAGCCAAGTTAGGGAGGGTGAGCAGTTCTTC. Amino acids: CASSQVREGEQFF.